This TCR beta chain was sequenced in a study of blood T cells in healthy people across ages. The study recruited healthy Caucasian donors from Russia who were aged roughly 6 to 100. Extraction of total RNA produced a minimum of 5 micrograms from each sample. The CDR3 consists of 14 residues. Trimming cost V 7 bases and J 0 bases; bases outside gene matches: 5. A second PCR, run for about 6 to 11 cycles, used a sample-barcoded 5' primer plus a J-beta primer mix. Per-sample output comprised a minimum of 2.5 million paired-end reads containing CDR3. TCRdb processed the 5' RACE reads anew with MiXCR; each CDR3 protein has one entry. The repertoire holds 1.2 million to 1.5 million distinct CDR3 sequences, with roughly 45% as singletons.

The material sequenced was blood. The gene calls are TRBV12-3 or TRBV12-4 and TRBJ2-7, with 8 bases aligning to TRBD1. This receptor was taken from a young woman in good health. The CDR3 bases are TGTGCCAGCACCAACAGGGGGAGCTCCTACGAGCAGTACTTC. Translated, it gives CASTNRGSSYEQYF.